This TCR beta chain was recovered during a study of T-cell reconstitution after alpha-beta-depleted transplantation in children. The CDR3 runs 13 residues. Germline V gene sequence: CDR1 SGHRS, CDR2 YFSETQ. The V and J ends lost 4 bases and 5 bases, in that order; junction bases with no gene match: 4. Unique molecular identifiers were used in preparing the TCRbeta library. From the PCR reads, TCRdb called clonotypes with MiXCR, one entry per CDR3 protein. Of a few hundred thousand distinct CDR3 sequences listed, about a tenth are singletons. This receptor was taken from a human donor who donated a stem cell graft to a child with acute lymphoblastic leukemia. This chain uses TRBV5-1 with TRBJ2-3; 7 positions match TRBD1. The input for sequencing was PBMCs from the stem cell graft donor, taken from the stem cell graft. CDR3 sequence (DNA): TGCGCCAGCAGCCCTGACAGGGTAGATACGCAGTATTTT. Its protein product is CASSPDRVDTQYF. The whole variable domain, filled in from reference TRBV5-1 and TRBJ2-3, reads KAGVTQTPRYLIKTRGQQVTLSCSPISGHRSVSWYQQTPGQGLQFLFEYFSETQRNKGNFPGRFSGRQFSNSRSEMNVSTLELGDSALYLCASSPDRVDTQYFGPGTRLTVL.